This paragraph covers one TCR beta chain sequence. Profiled with immunoSEQ multiplex PCR; TCRdb holds only in-frame clones, not every one. The sample has approximately 450,000 clones, approximately 90% seen once. This record belongs to a study of blood T cell repertoires in COVID-19. Study details: Nucleic acid was either cDNA or gDNA, and it came from T cells, B-cell-depleted T cells, or PBMCs.

The CDR3 totals 15 residues. Germline V gene lookup returns CDR1 SGHRS and CDR2 YFSETQ. V was pared by 0 bases and J by 1 base, with 10 bases between. Ages ranged from 18 to 89 years, with residence in 24 US areas. Cohort placement rested on clinical history that participants reported themselves. The genes are TRBV5-1 and TRBJ2-5, with a possible D match to TRBD2 (7 bases). The sequenced sample was PBMCs or T cells enriched from blood (not recorded which). The sequence came from a man between 25 and 39 years old who had recovered from COVID-19. The CDR3 DNA is TGCGCCAGCAGCTTGGATCGGGGGGCCCAAGAGACCCAGTACTTC. It translates to CASSLDRGAQETQYF.